The 20 T cell receptor beta chains in this list originate from one sample, sequenced in a study of T cell responses to AZD1222 COVID-19 vaccine. Assay used: immunoSEQ multiplex PCR; TCRdb lists only in-frame clones, some missing. This table holds about 140,000 clones, roughly 92% found once. Sample: peripheral blood, taken 28 days after the second AZD1222 dose. The origin of the receptors is an adult who received the AZD1222 COVID-19 vaccine.

The J gene is TRBJ2-7, the V gene TRBV27, with TRBD2 matching over 7 bases. CDR3 length equals 14 residues. Losses at the gene ends were 5 bases for V and 1 base for J; bases not matched to a gene: 5. Germline V CDR1 and CDR2: MNHEY, SMNVEV (reference sequence). This chain's CDR3 is CASSQLALSYEQYF. CDR3 bases: TGTGCCAGCAGTCAACTAGCGCTATCCTACGAGCAGTACTTC.

The chain couples TRBV28 to TRBJ2-5, with D tentatively TRBD2 (5 bases). The CDR3 consists of 13 residues. V lost 6 bases, J lost 3 bases, and 11 bases lay in between. Germline CDR1 reads MDHEN; CDR2 reads SYDVKM. CDR3 sequence: CASRSPGKETQYF. CDR3 nucleotide sequence: TGTGCCAGCAGATCCCCGGGGAAAGAGACCCAGTACTTC.

The genes are TRBV9 and TRBJ1-1, with 9 bases lining up with TRBD1. Germline V gives CDR1 SGDLS, CDR2 YYNGEE. CDR3 size: 16 residues. J gave up 2 bases and V 1 base, and 6 bases lay outside the gene matches. Here the CDR3 reads CASSVTPDRGNTEAFF. The CDR3 region has the DNA TGTGCCAGCAGCGTAACCCCGGACAGGGGTAACACTGAAGCTTTCTTT. Full variable domain (rest looked up from reference TRBV9 and TRBJ1-1): DSGVTQTPKHLITATGQRVTLRCSPRSGDLSVYWYQQSLDQGLQFLIQYYNGEERAKGNILERFSAQQFPDLHSELNLSSLELGDSALYFCASSVTPDRGNTEAFFGQGTRLTVV.

This chain connects TRBV5-1 to TRBJ2-5; TRBD2 matches at 12 bases. There are 13 residues in the CDR3. The germline CDR1 and CDR2 sequences are SGHRS and YFSETQ. With 4 bases clipped from V and 9 bases from J, the junction kept 4 bases outside the gene matches. CDR3 nucleotide sequence: TGCGCCAGCAGCCCGACTAGCGGGGGCGCCCAGTACTTC. It encodes CASSPTSGGAQYF.

This chain joins TRBV18 and TRBJ2-1; 8 positions match TRBD1. This CDR3 has 14 residues. Trimming cost V 3 bases and J 3 bases; bases outside gene matches: 1. Germline V lookup: CDR1 KGHSH, CDR2 LQKENI. CDR3 sequence reads: CASSPDRVYNEQFF. The CDR3 coding sequence is TGTGCCAGCTCACCGGACAGGGTCTACAATGAGCAGTTCTTC.

The chain employs TRBV4-1 and TRBJ2-2, with D possibly matching TRBD2 (6 bases). This CDR3 contains 15 residues. The germline CDR1 and CDR2 sequences are MGHRA and YSYEKL. Trimming stripped 4 bases from V and 3 bases from J, with 12 bases between. This CDR3 reads CASSLGGGYTGELFF. The CDR3 DNA is TGCGCCAGCAGCCTGGGGGGAGGCTACACCGGGGAGCTGTTTTTT.

The chain is built from TRBV7-2 and TRBJ2-1; D not certain. V gave up 11 bases and J gave up 2 bases, with 13 bases separating them. The CDR3 loop spans 13 amino acids. CDR1 and CDR2 (germline): SGHTA, FQGNSA. The CDR3: CASSSATYNEQFF. CDR3 sequence (DNA): TGTGCCTCTTCCAGCGCCACCTACAATGAGCAGTTCTTC.

This chain links TRBV5-4 with TRBJ1-4; weak D call: TRBD1 (6 bases). Germline CDR1 reads SGHNT; CDR2 reads YYREEE (reference sequence). Trimming stripped 4 bases from V and 7 bases from J, with 20 bases between. There are 16 residues in the CDR3. The CDR3 sequence is CASSPGGTRTLEKLFF. The DNA for the CDR3 is TGTGCCAGCAGCCCCGGCGGGACAAGGACCCTTGAAAAACTGTTTTTT.

This CDR3 is CASSAPGRDYGYTF. The CDR3 coding sequence is TGTGCCAGCAGTGCACCGGGAAGGGACTATGGCTACACCTTC. J is TRBJ1-2 and V is TRBV28; unclear D gene. There are 14 residues in the CDR3. V lost 5 bases, J lost 3 bases, and 13 bases lay in between. CDR1 and CDR2 from the germline V gene are MDHEN and SYDVKM.

This clone was recorded once. This chain uses TRBV21-1 with TRBJ1-5. TRBV21-1 is noted as a pseudogene. The CDR3 covers 15 residues. CDR3 protein: CASSKAAVLNQPQHF. DNA for the CDR3: TGTGCCAGCAGCAAAGCAGCGGTTTTGAATCAGCCCCAGCATTTT.

This clone appeared once. V gene TRBV9 combines with J gene TRBJ2-4; possible D gene TRBD1, 6 bases. V lost 3 bases, J lost 0 bases, and 10 bases lay in between. Germline V gene sequence: CDR1 SGDLS, CDR2 YYNGEE. The CDR3 runs 15 residues. The CDR3 DNA sequence: TGTGCCAGCAGCGCCGGCAGGGGAGCCAAAAACATTCAGTACTTC. It specifies CASSAGRGAKNIQYF.

Note on this clone: The sample holds other DNA sequences that translate to the same CDR3. J is TRBJ2-1 and V is TRBV6-5; D is unclear. V lost 5 bases, J lost 7 bases, and 9 bases lay in between. In germline, CDR1 is MNHEY, CDR2 SVGAGI. The CDR3 spans 12 residues. The CDR3 loop is CASSRPYNEQFF. In DNA, the CDR3 is TGTGCCAGCAGTCGACCTTATAATGAGCAGTTCTTC.

The V call is TRBV5-5, the J call TRBJ1-2; D uncertain. Germline loops: CDR1 SGHKS, CDR2 YYEKEE (reference sequence). The CDR3 runs 14 residues. Trimming pared 4 bases from V and 2 bases from J, leaving 12 bases between. CDR3 bases: TGTGCCAGCAGCCCGCCGATGGACAACTATGGCTACACCTTC. Its protein is CASSPPMDNYGYTF.

DNA for the CDR3: TGTGCCAGCAGCGCTCCTAGCGGGCCTCACAATGAGCAGTTCTTC. It specifies CASSAPSGPHNEQFF. The rearrangement joins TRBV28 to TRBJ2-1; 8 bases are a match to TRBD2. Germline CDR1 and CDR2: MDHEN and SYDVKM. The CDR3 has 15 amino acids. V was pared by 6 bases and J by 5 bases, with 9 bases of the junction left unmatched. Using reference TRBV28 and TRBJ2-1 for the parts outside the CDR3, the full variable domain is DVKVTQSSRYLVKRTGEKVFLECVQDMDHENMFWYRQDPGLGLRLIYFSYDVKMKEKGDIPEGYSVSREKKERFSLILESASTNQTSMYLCASSAPSGPHNEQFFGPGTRLTVL.

Concerning this clone itself: An end of the junction does not agree with germline; a read error may underlie this. The chain carries TRBV11-2 and TRBJ1-1, with 7 bases fitting TRBD1. CDR3 size: 14 residues. Per germline, CDR1 SGHAT and CDR2 FQNNGV. The CDR3 DNA reads TGTGCCAGCAGCCTAGACAGGGTTGGGACTGAAGCTTTCTTT. Translated, it gives CASSLDRVGTEAFF.

The sample holds one count of this clone. The V gene is TRBV1, the J gene TRBJ2-1; TRBD2 was called by the table and not checked on the DNA. TRBV1 has pseudogene status. The CDR3 is 13 residues long. CDR3 nucleotides: TGCACCAGCAGCCAAGAAGGCCGGGGTGAGCAGTTCTTC. Its translation is CTSSQEGRGEQFF.

This chain joins TRBV29-1 and TRBJ2-3, with 14 bases lining up with TRBD2. Germline lookup yields CDR1 SQVTM and CDR2 ANQGSEA. J gave up 3 bases and V 6 bases, and 5 bases lay outside the gene matches. The length of the CDR3 is 15 residues. CDR3 region: CSVSGTSGGTDTQYF. The CDR3 DNA reads TGCAGCGTCTCCGGGACTAGCGGGGGAACAGATACGCAGTATTTT.

V gene TRBV29-1 combines with J gene TRBJ1-2, with D possibly being TRBD1 (5 bases). The V end lost 4 bases, the J end lost 8 bases, and 17 bases lay between the germline ends. Germline V gene data show CDR1 as SQVTM and CDR2 as ANQGSEA. The CDR3 length is 13 residues. The CDR3 DNA sequence: TGCAGCGTTGCTTCATCCCGTAGGGGCGGCTACACCTTC. Protein product: CSVASSRRGGYTF.

The sample holds one count of this clone. The J gene is TRBJ2-2, the V gene TRBV5-6; the match to TRBD2 covers 9 bases. The CDR3 loop spans 18 amino acids. CDR1 SGHDT and CDR2 YYEEEE come from the germline V gene. V dropped 4 bases and J dropped 5; count of bases not matched to a gene: 15. The CDR3 spells CASSGEGLAIRWTGELFF. The CDR3 coding sequence is TGTGCCAGCAGCGGGGAGGGACTAGCAATCCGGTGGACCGGGGAGCTGTTTTTT.

This clone was seen a single time. The CDR3 protein is CASSSPAGSEKLFF. The CDR3 DNA follows: TGTGCCAGCAGTTCCCCCGCCGGGTCTGAAAAACTGTTTTTT. The chain joins TRBV28 to TRBJ1-4; the D is unclear. The CDR3 extends over 14 amino acids. Trimming took off 4 bases at V and 7 bases at J, with 13 bases between the two ends. The germline gives CDR1 MDHEN, CDR2 SYDVKM.